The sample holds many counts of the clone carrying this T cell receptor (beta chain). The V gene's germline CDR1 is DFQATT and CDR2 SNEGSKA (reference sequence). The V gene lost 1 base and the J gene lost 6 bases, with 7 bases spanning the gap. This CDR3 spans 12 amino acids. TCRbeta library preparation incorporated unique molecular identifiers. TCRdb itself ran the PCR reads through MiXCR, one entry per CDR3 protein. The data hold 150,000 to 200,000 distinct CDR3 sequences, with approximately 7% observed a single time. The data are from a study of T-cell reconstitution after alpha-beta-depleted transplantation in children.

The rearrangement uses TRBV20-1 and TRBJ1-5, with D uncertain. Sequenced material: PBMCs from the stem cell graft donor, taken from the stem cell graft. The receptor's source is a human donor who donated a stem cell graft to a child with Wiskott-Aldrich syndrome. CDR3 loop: CSARAGIQPQHF. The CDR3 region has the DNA TGCAGTGCTAGAGCGGGAATTCAGCCCCAGCATTTT.